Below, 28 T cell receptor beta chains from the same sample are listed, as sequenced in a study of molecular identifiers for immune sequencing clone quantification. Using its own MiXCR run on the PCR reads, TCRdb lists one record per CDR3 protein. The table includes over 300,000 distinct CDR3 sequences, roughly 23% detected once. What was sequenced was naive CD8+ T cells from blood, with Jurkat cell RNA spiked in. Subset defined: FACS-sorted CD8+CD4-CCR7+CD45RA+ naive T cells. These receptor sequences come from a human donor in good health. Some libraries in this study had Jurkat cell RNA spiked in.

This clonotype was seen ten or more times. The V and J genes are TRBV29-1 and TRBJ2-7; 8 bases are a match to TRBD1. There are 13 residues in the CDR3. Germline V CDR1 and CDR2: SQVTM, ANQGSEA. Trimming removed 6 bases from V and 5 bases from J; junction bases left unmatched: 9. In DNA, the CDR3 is TGCAGCGTGGGCGGGTTACAGGGGGACGAGCAGTACTTC. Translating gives CSVGGLQGDEQYF.

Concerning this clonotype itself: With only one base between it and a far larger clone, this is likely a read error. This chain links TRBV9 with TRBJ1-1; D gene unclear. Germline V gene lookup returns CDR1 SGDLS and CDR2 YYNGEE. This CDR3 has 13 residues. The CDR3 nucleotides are TGTGCCAGCGGCGTCGGACTGAACACTGAAGCTTTCTTT. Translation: CASGVGLNTEAFF.

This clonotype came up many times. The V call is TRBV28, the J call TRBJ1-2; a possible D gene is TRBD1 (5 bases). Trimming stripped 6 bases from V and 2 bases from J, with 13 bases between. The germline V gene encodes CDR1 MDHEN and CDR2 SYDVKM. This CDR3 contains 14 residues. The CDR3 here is CASRTLQGNYGYTF. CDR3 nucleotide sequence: TGTGCCAGCAGAACGCTCCAGGGAAACTATGGCTACACCTTC.

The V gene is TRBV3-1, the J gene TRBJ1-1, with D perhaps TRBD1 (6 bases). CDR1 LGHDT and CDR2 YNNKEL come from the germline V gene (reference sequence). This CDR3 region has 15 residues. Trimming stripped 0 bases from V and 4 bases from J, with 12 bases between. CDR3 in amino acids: CASSQDSGGSTEAFF. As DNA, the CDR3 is TGTGCCAGCAGCCAAGATTCGGGGGGCAGCACTGAAGCTTTCTTT. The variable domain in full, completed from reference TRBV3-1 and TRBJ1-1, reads DTAVSQTPKYLVTQMGNDKSIKCEQNLGHDTMYWYKQDSKKFLKIMFSYNNKELIINETVPNRFSPKSPDKAHLNLHINSLELGDSAVYFCASSQDSGGSTEAFFGQGTRLTVV.

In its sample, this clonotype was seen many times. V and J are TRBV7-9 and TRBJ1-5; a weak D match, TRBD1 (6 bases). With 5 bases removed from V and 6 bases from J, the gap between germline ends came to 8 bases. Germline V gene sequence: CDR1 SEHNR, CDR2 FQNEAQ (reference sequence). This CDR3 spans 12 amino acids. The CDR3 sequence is CASSVQGQPQHF. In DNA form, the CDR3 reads TGTGCCAGCAGCGTACAGGGTCAGCCCCAGCATTTT. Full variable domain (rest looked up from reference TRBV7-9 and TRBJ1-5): DTGVSQNPRHKITKRGQNVTFRCDPISEHNRLYWYRQTLGQGPEFLTYFQNEAQLEKSRLLSDRFSAERPKGSFSTLEIQRTEQGDSAMYLCASSVQGQPQHFGDGTRLSIL.

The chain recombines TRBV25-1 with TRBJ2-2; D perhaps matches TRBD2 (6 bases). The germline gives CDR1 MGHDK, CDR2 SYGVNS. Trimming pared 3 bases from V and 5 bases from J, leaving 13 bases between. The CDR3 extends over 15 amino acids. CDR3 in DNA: TGTGCCAGCAGTGACCTCCTTCGGGGGACCGGGGAGCTGTTTTTT. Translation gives CASSDLLRGTGELFF.

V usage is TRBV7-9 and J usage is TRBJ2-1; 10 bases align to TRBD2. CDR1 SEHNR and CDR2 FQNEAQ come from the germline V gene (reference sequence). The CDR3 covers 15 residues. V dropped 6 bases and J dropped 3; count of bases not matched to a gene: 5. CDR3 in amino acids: CASRSSGSVYNEQFF. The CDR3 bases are TGTGCCAGCAGATCTAGCGGGAGTGTCTACAATGAGCAGTTCTTC. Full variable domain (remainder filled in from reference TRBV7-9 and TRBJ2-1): DTGVSQNPRHKITKRGQNVTFRCDPISEHNRLYWYRQTLGQGPEFLTYFQNEAQLEKSRLLSDRFSAERPKGSFSTLEIQRTEQGDSAMYLCASRSSGSVYNEQFFGPGTRLTVL.

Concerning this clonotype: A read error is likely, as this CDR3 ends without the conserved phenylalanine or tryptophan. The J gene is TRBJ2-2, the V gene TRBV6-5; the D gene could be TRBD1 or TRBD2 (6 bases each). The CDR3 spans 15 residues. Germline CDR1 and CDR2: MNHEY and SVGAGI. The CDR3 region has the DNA TGTGCCAGCAGTTTCGGTTTCGGGGGCACCGTGGAGCTGTTTGTT. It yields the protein CASSFGFGGTVELFV.

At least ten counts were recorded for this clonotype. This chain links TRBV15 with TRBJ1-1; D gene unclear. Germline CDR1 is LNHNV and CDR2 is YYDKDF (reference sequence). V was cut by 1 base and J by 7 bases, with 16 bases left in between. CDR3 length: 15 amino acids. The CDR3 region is CATSRVRMGLNEAFF. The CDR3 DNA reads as TGTGCCACCAGCAGAGTCCGTATGGGATTAAATGAAGCTTTCTTT.

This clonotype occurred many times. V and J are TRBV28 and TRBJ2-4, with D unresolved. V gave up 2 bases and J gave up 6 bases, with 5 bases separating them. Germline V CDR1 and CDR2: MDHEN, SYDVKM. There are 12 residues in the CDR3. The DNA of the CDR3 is TGTGCCAGCAGTTTAAGTGGAAACATTCAGTACTTC. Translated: CASSLSGNIQYF.

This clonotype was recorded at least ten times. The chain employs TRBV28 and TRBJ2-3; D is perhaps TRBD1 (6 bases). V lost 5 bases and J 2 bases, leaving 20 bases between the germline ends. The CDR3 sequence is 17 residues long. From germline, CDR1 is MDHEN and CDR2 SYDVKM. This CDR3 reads CASSTALTGQDTDTQYF. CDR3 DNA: TGTGCCAGCAGTACAGCACTCACGGGACAAGACACAGATACGCAGTATTTT.

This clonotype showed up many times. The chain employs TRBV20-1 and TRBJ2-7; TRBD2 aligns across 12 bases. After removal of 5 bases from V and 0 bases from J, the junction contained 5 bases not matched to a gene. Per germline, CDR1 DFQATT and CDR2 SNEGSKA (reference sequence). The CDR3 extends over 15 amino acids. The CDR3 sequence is CSAWPSGRASYEQYF. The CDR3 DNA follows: TGCAGTGCTTGGCCTAGCGGGAGGGCCTCCTACGAGCAGTACTTC.

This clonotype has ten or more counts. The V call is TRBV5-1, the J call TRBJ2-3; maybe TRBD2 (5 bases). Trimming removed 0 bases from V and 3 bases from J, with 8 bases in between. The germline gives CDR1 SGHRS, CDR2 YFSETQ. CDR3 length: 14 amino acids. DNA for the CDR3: TGCGCCAGCAGCTTGGAAGCGGAGACAGATACGCAGTATTTT. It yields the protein CASSLEAETDTQYF.

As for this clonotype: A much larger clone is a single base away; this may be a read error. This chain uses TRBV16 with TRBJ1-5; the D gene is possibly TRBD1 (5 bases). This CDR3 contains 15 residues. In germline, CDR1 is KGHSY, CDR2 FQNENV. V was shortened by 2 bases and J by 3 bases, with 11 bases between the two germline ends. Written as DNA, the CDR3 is TGTGCCAGCAGCCAACTTCGACAGCCCAATCAGCCCCAGCATTTT. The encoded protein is CASSQLRQPNQPQHF.

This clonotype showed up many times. CDR3: CASSSSSGGTLEAFF. CDR3 DNA: TGTGCCAGCAGCTCCTCGTCGGGGGGTACTCTTGAAGCTTTCTTT. The V and J genes are TRBV7-9 and TRBJ1-1; perhaps TRBD1 as D (5 bases). This CDR3 region has 15 residues. Germline V gene sequence: CDR1 SEHNR, CDR2 FQNEAQ (reference sequence). Trimming shortened V by 4 bases and J by 7 bases, and 19 bases separated the two germline ends. The whole variable domain, remainder taken from reference TRBV7-9 and TRBJ1-1, is DTGVSQNPRHKITKRGQNVTFRCDPISEHNRLYWYRQTLGQGPEFLTYFQNEAQLEKSRLLSDRFSAERPKGSFSTLEIQRTEQGDSAMYLCASSSSSGGTLEAFFGQGTRLTVV.

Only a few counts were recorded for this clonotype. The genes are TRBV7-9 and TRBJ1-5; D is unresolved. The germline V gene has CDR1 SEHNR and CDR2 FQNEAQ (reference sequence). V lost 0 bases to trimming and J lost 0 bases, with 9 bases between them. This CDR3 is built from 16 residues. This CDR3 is CASSLAADYSNQPQHF. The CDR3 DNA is TGTGCCAGCAGCTTAGCGGCCGATTATAGCAATCAGCCCCAGCATTTT.

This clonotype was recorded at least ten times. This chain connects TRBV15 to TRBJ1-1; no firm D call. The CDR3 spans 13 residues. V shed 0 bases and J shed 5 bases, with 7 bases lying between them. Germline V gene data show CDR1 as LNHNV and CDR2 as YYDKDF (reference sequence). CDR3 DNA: TGTGCCACCAGCAGAGAGGGGAGGACTGAAGCTTTCTTT. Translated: CATSREGRTEAFF.

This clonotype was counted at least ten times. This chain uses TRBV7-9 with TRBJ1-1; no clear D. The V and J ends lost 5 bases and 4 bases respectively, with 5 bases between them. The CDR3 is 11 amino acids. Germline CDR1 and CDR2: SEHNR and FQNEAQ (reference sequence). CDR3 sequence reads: CASSATTEAFF. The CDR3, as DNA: TGTGCCAGCAGCGCCACCACTGAAGCTTTCTTT.

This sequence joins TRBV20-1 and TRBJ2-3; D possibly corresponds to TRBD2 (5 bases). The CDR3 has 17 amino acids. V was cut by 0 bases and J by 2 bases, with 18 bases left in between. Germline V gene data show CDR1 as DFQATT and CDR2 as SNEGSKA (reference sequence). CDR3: CSAREIRSGTYTDTQYF. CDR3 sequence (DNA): TGCAGTGCTAGAGAAATAAGGAGCGGCACATACACAGATACGCAGTATTTT.

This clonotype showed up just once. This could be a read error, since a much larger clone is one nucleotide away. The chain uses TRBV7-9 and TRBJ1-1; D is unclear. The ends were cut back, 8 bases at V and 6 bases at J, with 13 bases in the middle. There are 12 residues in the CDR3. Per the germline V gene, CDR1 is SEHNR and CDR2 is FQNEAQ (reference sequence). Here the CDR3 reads CASDTPAAEAFF. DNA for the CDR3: TGTGCCAGCGACACCCCGGCGGCTGAAGCTTTCTTT.

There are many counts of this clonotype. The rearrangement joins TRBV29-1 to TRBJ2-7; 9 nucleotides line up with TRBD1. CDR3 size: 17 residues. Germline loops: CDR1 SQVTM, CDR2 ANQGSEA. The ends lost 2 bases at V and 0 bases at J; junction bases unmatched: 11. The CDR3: CSVEIVSGTGPSYEQYF. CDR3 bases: TGCAGCGTTGAAATTGTAAGTGGGACAGGGCCCTCCTACGAGCAGTACTTC.

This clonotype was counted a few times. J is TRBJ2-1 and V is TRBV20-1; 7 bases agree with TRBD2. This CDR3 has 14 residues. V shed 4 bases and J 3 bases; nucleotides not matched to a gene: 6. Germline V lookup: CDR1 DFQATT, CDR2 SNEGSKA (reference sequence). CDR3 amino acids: CSATSGDYYNEQFF. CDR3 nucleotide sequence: TGCAGTGCTACGAGCGGGGACTACTACAATGAGCAGTTCTTC.

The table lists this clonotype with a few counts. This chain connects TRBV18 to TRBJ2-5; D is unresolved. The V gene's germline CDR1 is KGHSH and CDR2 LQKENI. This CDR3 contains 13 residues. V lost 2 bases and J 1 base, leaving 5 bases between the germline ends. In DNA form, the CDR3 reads TGTGCCAGCTCACCAGAACTCCAAGAGACCCAGTACTTC. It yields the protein CASSPELQETQYF.

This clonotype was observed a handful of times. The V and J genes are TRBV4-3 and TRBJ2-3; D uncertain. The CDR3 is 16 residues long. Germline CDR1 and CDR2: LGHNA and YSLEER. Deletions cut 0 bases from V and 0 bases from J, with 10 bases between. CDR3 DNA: TGCGCCAGCAGCCAAGACTCGAGCAGTAGCACAGATACGCAGTATTTT. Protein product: CASSQDSSSSTDTQYF.

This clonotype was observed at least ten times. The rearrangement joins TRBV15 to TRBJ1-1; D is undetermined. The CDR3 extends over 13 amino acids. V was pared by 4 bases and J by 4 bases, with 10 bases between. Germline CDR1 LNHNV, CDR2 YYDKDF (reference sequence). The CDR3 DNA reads TGTGCCACCAGCACCGTATGGGGCACTGAAGCTTTCTTT. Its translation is CATSTVWGTEAFF.

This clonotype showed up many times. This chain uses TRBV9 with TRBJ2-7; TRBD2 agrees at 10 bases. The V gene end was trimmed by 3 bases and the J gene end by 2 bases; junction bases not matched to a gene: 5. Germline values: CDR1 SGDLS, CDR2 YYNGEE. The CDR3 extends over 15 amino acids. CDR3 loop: CASSEGTSETYEQYF. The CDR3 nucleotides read TGTGCCAGCAGCGAAGGGACTAGCGAAACCTACGAGCAGTACTTC.

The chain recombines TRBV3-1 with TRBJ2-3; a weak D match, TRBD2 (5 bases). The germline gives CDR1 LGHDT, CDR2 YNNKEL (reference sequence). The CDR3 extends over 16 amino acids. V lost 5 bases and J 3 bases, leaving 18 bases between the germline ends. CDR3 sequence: CASSRPPSGGTDTQYF. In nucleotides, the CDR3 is TGTGCCAGCAGCAGACCACCATCCGGCGGGACAGATACGCAGTATTTT.

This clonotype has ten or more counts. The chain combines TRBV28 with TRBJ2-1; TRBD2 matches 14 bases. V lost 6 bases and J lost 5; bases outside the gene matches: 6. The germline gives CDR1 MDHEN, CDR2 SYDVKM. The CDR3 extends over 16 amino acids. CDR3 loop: CASSLGLAGGHNEQFF. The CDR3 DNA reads TGTGCCAGCAGCCTAGGACTAGCGGGAGGCCACAATGAGCAGTTCTTC. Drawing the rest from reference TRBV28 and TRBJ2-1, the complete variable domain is DVKVTQSSRYLVKRTGEKVFLECVQDMDHENMFWYRQDPGLGLRLIYFSYDVKMKEKGDIPEGYSVSREKKERFSLILESASTNQTSMYLCASSLGLAGGHNEQFFGPGTRLTVL.